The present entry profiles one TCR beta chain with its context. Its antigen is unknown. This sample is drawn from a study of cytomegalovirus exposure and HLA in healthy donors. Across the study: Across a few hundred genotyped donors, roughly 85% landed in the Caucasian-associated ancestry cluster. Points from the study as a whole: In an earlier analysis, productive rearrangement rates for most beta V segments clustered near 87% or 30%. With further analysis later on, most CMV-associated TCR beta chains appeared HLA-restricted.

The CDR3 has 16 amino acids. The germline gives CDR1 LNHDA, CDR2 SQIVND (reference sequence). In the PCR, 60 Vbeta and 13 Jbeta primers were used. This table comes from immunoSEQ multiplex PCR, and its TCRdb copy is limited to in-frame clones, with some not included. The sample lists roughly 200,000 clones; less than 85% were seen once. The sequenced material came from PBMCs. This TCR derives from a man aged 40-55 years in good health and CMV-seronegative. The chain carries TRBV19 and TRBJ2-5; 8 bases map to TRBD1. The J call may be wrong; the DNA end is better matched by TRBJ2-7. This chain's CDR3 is CASSTPLMTGAYEQYF. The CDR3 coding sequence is TGTGCCAGTAGTACCCCCCTCATGACAGGGGCCTACGAGCAGTACTTC.